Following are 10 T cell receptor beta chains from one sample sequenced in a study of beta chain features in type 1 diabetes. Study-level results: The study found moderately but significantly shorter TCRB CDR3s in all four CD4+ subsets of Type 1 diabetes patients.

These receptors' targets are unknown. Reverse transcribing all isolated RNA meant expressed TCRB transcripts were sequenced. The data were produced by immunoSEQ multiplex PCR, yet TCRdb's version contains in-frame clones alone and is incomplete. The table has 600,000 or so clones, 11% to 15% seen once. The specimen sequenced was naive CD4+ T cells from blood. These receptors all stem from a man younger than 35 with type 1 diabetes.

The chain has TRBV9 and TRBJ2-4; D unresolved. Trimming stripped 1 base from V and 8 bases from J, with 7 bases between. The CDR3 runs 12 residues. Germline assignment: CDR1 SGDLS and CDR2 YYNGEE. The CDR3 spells CASSVRGDIQYF. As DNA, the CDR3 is TGTGCCAGCAGCGTAAGAGGAGACATTCAGTACTTC.

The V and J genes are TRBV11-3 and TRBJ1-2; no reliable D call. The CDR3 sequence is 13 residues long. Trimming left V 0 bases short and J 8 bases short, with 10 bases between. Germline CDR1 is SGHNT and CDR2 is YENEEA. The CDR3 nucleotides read TGTGCCAGCAGCTTAGAGGGAGTGGGAGGCTACACCTTC. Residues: CASSLEGVGGYTF.

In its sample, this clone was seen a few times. Written as DNA, the CDR3 is TGTGCCAGCAGCCAAATGTTCCAGTCCTACGAGCAGTACTTC. Protein: CASSQMFQSYEQYF. The genes are TRBV7-9 and TRBJ2-7; D uncertain. V lost 5 bases to trimming and J lost 1 base, with 12 bases between them. The CDR3 covers 14 residues. Germline CDR1 reads SEHNR; CDR2 reads FQNEAQ (reference sequence).

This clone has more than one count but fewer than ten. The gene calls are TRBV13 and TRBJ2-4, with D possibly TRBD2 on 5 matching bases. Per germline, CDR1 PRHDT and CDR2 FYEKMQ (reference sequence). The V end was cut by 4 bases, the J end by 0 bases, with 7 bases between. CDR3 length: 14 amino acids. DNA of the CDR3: TGTGCCAGCAGCTCCGGGGTAGCCAAAAACATTCAGTACTTC. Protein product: CASSSGVAKNIQYF.

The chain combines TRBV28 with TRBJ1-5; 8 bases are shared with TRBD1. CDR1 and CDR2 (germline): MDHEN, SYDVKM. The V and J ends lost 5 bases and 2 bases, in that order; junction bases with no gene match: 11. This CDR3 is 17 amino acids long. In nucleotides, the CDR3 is TGTGCCAGCAGTGCCACGACAGGGGTCAGGGGCAATCAGCCCCAGCATTTT. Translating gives CASSATTGVRGNQPQHF. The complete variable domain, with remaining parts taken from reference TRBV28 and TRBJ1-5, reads DVKVTQSSRYLVKRTGEKVFLECVQDMDHENMFWYRQDPGLGLRLIYFSYDVKMKEKGDIPEGYSVSREKKERFSLILESASTNQTSMYLCASSATTGVRGNQPQHFGDGTRLSIL.

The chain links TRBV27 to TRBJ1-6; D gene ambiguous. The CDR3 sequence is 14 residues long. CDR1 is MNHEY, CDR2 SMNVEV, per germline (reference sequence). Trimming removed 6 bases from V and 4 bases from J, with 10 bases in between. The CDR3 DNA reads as TGTGCCAGCAGGGTCCCGGGATATAATTCACCCCTCCACTTT. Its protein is CASRVPGYNSPLHF.

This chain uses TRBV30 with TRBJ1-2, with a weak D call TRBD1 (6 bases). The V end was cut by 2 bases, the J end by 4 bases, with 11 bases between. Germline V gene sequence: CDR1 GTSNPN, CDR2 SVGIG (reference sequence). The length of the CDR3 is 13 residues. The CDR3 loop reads CAWSITGTYGYTF. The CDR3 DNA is TGTGCCTGGAGTATAACAGGGACCTATGGCTACACCTTC.

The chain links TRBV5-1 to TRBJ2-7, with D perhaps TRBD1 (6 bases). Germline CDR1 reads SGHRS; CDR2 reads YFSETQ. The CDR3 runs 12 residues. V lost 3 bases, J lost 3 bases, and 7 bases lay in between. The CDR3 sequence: CASSSGVYEQYF. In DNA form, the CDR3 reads TGCGCCAGCAGCTCAGGGGTCTACGAGCAGTACTTC.

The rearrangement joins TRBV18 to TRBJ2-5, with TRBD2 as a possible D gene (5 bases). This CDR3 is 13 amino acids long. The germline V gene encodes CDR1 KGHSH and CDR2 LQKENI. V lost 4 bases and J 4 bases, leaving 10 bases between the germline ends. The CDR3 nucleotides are TGTGCCAGCTCACAGGGAGTCGTAGAGACCCAGTACTTC. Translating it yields CASSQGVVETQYF. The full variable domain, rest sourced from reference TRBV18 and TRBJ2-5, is NAGVMQNPRHLVRRRGQEARLRCSPMKGHSHVYWYRQLPEEGLKFMVYLQKENIIDESGMPKERFSAEFPKEGPSILRIQQVVRGDSAAYFCASSQGVVETQYFGPGTRLLVL.

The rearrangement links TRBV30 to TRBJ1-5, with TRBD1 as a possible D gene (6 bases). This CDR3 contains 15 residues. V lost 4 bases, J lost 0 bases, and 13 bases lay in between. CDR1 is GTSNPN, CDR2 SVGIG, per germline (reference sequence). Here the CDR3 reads CAWNDRSDSNQPQHF. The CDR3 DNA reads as TGTGCCTGGAATGACAGGAGCGATAGCAATCAGCCCCAGCATTTT.